This T cell receptor (beta chain) emerged from a study of OX40 agonist ivuxolimab in advanced cancers. Study findings and constraints: Averaged across samples, CD8+ T cells carried more expanded clones than CD4+ did.

Measured with immunoSEQ multiplex PCR; TCRdb has only the in-frame clones, and not every one. Here the sample spans some 34,000 clones, around nine tenths being singletons. This clone was detected only once. What it binds is not known. V lost 4 bases to trimming and J lost 2 bases, with 9 bases between them. CDR1 is MNHEY and CDR2 is SMNVEV in the germline V gene (reference sequence). The CDR3 runs to 15 residues. This receptor was obtained from an adult with an advanced solid tumor such as melanoma, head and neck, liver or kidney cancer. V and J are TRBV27 and TRBJ2-6; D is undetermined. This material consisted of CD4+ or CD8+ T cells sorted from blood, taken in a trial of the OX40 agonist ivuxolimab. The CDR3 loop is CASSSTLTGANVLTF. DNA for the CDR3: TGTGCCAGCAGTTCAACCCTGACTGGGGCCAACGTCCTGACTTTC.